The clone carrying this T cell receptor (beta chain) was detected ten times or more. CDR1 and CDR2 (germline): LNHDA, SQIVND (reference sequence). The CDR3 totals 13 residues. The V end lost 3 bases, the J end lost 4 bases, and 9 bases lay between the germline ends. The data were produced by immunoSEQ multiplex PCR, yet TCRdb's version contains in-frame clones alone and is incomplete. The profile shows 55,000 to 70,000 clones, over 75% of them singletons. These data belong to a study of PD-L1 blockade in urothelial cancer. Study as a whole: The study started patients on atezolizumab around 2014, giving 1,200 mg intravenously every 3 weeks. Men with urothelial cancer arising in the bladder made up about 85% of the roughly 30 patients. Per blood sample, T cells had a median of 141,255.

The chain is built from TRBV19 and TRBJ1-2; D perhaps matches TRBD1 (5 bases). This material consisted of PBMCs, taken around atezolizumab (anti-PD-L1) treatment. This clonotype originated in a man in his 70s with urothelial cancer. CDR3 bases: TGTGCCAGTAGTATTAAGGGGTTCTATGGCTACACCTTC. Amino acids: CASSIKGFYGYTF. The full variable domain, completed using reference TRBV19 and TRBJ1-2, is DGGITQSPKYLFRKEGQNVTLSCEQNLNHDAMYWYRQDPGQGLRLIYYSQIVNDFQKGDIAEGYSVSREKKESFPLTVTSAQKNPTAFYLCASSIKGFYGYTFGSGTRLTVV.